This T cell receptor (beta chain) was captured in a study of beta chain features in type 1 diabetes. Overall study results and limits: Fewer insertions but more deletions were seen at VDJ junctions in type 1 diabetes patients. Relative to healthy donors, patients appeared to have naive, central memory and Treg TCRB repertoires that were more similar.

CDR1 and CDR2 (germline): SGHVS, FNYEAQ. The CDR3 runs 14 residues. The trim removed 3 bases at V and 0 bases at J, leaving 0 bases unmatched. Sequencing targeted expressed TCRB transcripts, as all isolated RNA had been reverse transcribed. Profiled with immunoSEQ multiplex PCR; TCRdb holds only in-frame clones, not every one. The repertoire holds about 210,000 clones, with roughly 11% as singletons. As to this clone: Its antigen is unknown.

The clonotype comes from a man aged 18 to 30 in good health. This rearrangement joins TRBV7-6 to TRBJ2-3; 7 nucleotides match TRBD2. The sequencing sample was made of central memory CD4+ T cells from blood. As DNA, the CDR3 is TGTGCCAGCAGCTTTAGCGGGAGCACAGATACGCAGTATTTT. Amino acid sequence: CASSFSGSTDTQYF.